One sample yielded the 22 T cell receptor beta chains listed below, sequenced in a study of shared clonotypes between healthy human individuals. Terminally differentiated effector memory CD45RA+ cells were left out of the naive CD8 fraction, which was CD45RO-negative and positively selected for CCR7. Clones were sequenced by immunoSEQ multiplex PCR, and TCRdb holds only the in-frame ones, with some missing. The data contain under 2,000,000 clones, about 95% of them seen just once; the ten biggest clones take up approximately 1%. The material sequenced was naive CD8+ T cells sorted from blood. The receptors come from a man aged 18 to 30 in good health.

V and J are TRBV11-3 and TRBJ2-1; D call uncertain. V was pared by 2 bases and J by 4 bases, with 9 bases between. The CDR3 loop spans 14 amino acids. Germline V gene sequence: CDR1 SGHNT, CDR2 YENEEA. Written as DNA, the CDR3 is TGTGCCAGCAGCTTATATGCCGGATACAATGAGCAGTTCTTC. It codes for CASSLYAGYNEQFF.

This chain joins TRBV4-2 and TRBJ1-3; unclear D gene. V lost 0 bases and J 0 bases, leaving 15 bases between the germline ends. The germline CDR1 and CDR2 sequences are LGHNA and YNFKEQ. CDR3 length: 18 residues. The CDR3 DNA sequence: TGTGCCAGCAGCCAAGACAGGTTTAGTGTGCGCTCTGGAAACACCATATATTTT. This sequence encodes CASSQDRFSVRSGNTIYF.

The CDR3 protein is CASTPGPQLEQYF. Here the CDR3 DNA reads TGTGCCAGCACTCCGGGACCGCAGCTCGAGCAGTACTTC. The V gene is TRBV6-6, the J gene TRBJ2-7; D could derive from TRBD1 or TRBD2 (5 bases each). Germline-derived CDR1 and CDR2 are MNHNY and SVGAGI (reference sequence). Trimming removed 7 bases at V and 6 bases at J, with 16 bases between. The CDR3 runs 13 residues.

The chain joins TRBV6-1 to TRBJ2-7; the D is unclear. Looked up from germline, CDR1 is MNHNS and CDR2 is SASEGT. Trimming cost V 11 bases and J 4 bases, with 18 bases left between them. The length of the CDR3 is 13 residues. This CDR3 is CAVAQALPYEQYF. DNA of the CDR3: TGTGCCGTGGCTCAGGCCCTCCCGTACGAGCAGTACTTC.

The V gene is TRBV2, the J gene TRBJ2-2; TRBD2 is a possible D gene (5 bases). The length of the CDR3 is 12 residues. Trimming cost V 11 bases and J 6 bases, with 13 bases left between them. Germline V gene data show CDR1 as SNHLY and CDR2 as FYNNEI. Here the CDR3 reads CASVVRAGELFF. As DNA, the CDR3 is TGTGCCTCCGTGGTGAGGGCCGGGGAGCTGTTTTTT. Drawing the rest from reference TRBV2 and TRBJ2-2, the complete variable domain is EPEVTQTPSHQVTQMGQEVILRCVPISNHLYFYWYRQILGQKVEFLVSFYNNEISEKSEIFDDQFSVERPDGSNFTLKIRSTKLEDSAMYFCASVVRAGELFFGEGSRLTVL.

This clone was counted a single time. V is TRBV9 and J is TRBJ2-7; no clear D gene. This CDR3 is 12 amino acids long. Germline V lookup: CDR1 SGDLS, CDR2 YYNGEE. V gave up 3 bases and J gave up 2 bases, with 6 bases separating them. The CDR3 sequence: CASSGQTYEQYF. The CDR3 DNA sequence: TGTGCCAGCAGCGGACAAACCTACGAGCAGTACTTC.

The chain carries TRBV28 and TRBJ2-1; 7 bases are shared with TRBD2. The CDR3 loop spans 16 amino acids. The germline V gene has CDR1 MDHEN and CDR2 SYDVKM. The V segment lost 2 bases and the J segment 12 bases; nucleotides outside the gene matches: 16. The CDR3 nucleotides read TGTGCCAGCAGTTTAGGGAGGGAGGGCGTTCGGAACGGGCAGTTCTTC. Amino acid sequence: CASSLGREGVRNGQFF.

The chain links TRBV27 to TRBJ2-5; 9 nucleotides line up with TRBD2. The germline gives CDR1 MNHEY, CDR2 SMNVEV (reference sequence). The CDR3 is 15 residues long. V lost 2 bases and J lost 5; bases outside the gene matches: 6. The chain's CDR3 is CASSLTAGGGETQYF. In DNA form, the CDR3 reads TGTGCCAGCAGTTTAACAGCGGGGGGCGGGGAGACCCAGTACTTC.

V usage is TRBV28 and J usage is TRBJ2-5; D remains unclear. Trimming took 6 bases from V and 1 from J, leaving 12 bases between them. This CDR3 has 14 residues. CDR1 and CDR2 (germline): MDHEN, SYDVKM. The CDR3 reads CASSGRLTQETQYF. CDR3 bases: TGTGCCAGCAGCGGACGATTGACCCAAGAGACCCAGTACTTC.

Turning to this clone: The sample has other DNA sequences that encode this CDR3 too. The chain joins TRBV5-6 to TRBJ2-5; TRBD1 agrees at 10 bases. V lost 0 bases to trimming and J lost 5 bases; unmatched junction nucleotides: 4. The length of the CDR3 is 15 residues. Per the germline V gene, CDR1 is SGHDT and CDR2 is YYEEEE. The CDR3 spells CASSLETGGVETQYF. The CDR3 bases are TGTGCCAGCAGCTTGGAGACAGGGGGCGTGGAGACCCAGTACTTC.

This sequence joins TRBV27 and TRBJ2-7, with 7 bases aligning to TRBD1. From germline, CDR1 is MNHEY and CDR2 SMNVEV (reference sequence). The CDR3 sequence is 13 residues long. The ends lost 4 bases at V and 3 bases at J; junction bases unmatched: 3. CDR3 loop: CASSYRGFYEQYF. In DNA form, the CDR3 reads TGTGCCAGCAGTTACAGGGGATTCTACGAGCAGTACTTC.

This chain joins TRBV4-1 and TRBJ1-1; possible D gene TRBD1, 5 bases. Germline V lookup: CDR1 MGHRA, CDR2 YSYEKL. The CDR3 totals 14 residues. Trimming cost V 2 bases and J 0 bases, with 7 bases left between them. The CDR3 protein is CASSQRGVNTEAFF. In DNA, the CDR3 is TGCGCCAGCAGCCAAAGAGGGGTGAACACTGAAGCTTTCTTT.

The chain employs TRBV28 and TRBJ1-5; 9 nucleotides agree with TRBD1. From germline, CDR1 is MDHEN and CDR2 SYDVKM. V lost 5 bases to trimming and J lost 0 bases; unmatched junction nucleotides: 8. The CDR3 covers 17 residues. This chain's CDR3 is CASSPGQGFYSNQPQHF. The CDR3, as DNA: TGTGCCAGCAGTCCGGGACAGGGATTTTATAGCAATCAGCCCCAGCATTTT.

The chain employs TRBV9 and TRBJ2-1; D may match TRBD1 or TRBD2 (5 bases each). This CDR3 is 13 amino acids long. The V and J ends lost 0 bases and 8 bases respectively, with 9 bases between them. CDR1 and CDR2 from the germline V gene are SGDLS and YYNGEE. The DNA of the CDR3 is TGTGCCAGCAGCGTAGTTGGGGACGATGAGCAGTTCTTC. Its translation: CASSVVGDDEQFF.

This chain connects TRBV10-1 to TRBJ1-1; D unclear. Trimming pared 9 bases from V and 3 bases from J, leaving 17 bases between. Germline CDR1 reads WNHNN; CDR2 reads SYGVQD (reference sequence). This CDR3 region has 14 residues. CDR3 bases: TGCGCCAGTGGCACCGGGTGGGAGTACACTGAAGCTTTCTTT. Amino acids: CASGTGWEYTEAFF.

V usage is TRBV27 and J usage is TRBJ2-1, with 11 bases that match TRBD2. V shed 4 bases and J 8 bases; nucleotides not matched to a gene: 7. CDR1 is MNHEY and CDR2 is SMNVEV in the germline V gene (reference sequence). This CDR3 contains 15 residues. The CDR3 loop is CASSYYTSGSDEQFF. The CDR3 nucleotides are TGTGCCAGCAGTTATTACACTAGCGGGAGTGATGAGCAGTTCTTC.

CDR3 amino acids: CASSQAVGDYSTDTQYF. As DNA, the CDR3 is TGTGCCAGCAGCCAGGCCGTAGGTGACTATAGCACAGATACGCAGTATTTT. The J gene is TRBJ2-3, the V gene TRBV4-2; weak D call: TRBD2 (5 bases). The CDR3 spans 17 residues. The V and J ends lost 3 bases and 0 bases respectively, with 16 bases between them. CDR1 and CDR2 (germline): LGHNA, YNFKEQ.

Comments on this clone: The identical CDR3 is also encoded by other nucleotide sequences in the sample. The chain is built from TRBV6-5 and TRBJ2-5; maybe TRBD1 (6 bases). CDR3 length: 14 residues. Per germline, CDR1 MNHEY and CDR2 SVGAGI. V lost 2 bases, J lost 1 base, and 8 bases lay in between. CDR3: CASSYLDSQETQYF. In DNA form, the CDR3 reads TGTGCCAGCAGTTACCTGGACAGCCAAGAGACCCAGTACTTC.

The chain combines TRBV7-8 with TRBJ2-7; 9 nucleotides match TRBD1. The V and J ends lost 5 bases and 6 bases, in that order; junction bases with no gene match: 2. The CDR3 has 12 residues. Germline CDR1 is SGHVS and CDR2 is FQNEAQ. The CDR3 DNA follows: TGTGCCAGCAGCCCACAGGGGGCCGAGCAGTACTTC. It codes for CASSPQGAEQYF.

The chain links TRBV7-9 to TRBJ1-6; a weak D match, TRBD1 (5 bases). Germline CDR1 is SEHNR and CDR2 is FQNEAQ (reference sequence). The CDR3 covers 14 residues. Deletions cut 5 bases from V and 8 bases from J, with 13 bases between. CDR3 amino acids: CASSPGTGYSPLHF. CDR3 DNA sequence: TGTGCCAGCAGCCCGGGGACTGGTTATTCACCCCTCCACTTT. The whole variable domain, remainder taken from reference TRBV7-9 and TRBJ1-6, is DTGVSQNPRHKITKRGQNVTFRCDPISEHNRLYWYRQTLGQGPEFLTYFQNEAQLEKSRLLSDRFSAERPKGSFSTLEIQRTEQGDSAMYLCASSPGTGYSPLHFGNGTRLTVT.

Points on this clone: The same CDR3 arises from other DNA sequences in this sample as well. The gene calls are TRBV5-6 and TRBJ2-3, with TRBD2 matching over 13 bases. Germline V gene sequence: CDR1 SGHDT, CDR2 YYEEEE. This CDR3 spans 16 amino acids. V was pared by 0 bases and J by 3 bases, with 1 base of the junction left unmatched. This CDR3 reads CASSLELAGGTDTQYF. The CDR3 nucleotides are TGTGCCAGCAGCTTGGAACTAGCGGGGGGGACAGATACGCAGTATTTT.

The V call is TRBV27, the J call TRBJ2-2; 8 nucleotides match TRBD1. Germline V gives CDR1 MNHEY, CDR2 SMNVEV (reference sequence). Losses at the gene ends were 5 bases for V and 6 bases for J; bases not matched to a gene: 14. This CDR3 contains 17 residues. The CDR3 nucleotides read TGTGCCAGCAGTGTGTTAAGTGTACAGGGGGGATCCGGGGAGCTGTTTTTT. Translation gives CASSVLSVQGGSGELFF.